These 31 T cell receptor beta chains came from one sample sequenced in a study of human T cells and chemical hapten exposure. TCRdb re-called the RACE reads through MiXCR, storing one row per CDR3 protein. The sample contains 380,000 or so distinct CDR3 sequences, approximately 4.4% of which appear only once. The time point is: patch test 1, 2 weeks after DPC sensitization. Regarding treatment: therapeutic diphenylcyclopropenone sensitization with weekly scalp DPC. The sequencing here drew on whole blood, taken in connection with sensitization to the hapten diphenylcyclopropenone (DPC). Receptors were obtained from a woman in her forties or fifties with alopecia areata. Some clones in this sample may be carry-over from other donors' samples.

This clonotype has at least ten counts. V is TRBV7-2 and J is TRBJ2-3; 10 bases are a match to TRBD2. This CDR3 has 16 residues. V shed 4 bases, J shed 6 bases, and the junction held 10 bases outside the gene matches. Per the germline V gene, CDR1 is SGHTA and CDR2 is FQGNSA. The CDR3: CASSWLPGTSVDTQYF. The DNA of the CDR3 is TGTGCCAGCAGCTGGCTTCCCGGGACTAGCGTGGATACGCAGTATTTT.

CDR3 bases: TGTGCCAGCAGCTTAGGAATAGCGGGCGCCACAGATACGCAGTATTTT. Translating gives CASSLGIAGATDTQYF. The chain joins TRBV11-3 to TRBJ2-3, with TRBD2 matching 7 bases. Germline lookup yields CDR1 SGHNT and CDR2 YENEEA. Trimming cost V 1 base and J 2 bases; bases outside gene matches: 6. CDR3 length: 16 residues.

This clonotype was seen more than once but under ten times. The chain is built from TRBV6-2 or TRBV6-3 and TRBJ1-3; D gene unclear. Germline CDR1 and CDR2: MNHEY and SVGEGT. This CDR3 is built from 16 residues. V lost 2 bases and J 4 bases, leaving 15 bases between the germline ends. CDR3: CASSYPDVINGNTIYF. CDR3 DNA sequence: TGTGCCAGCAGTTACCCGGACGTTATTAACGGAAACACCATATATTTT.

This clonotype was recorded at least ten times. The chain joins TRBV30 to TRBJ2-7, with 10 nucleotides matching TRBD1. CDR1 is GTSNPN, CDR2 SVGIG, per germline (reference sequence). V gave up 4 bases and J gave up 7 bases; unmatched junction bases: 7. CDR3 length equals 13 residues. The CDR3 here is CAWTGQGPGEQYF. In nucleotides, the CDR3 is TGTGCCTGGACGGGACAGGGGCCGGGAGAGCAGTACTTC.

This clonotype was recorded at least ten times. The CDR3 protein is CSAPLRSEVGGYTF. The CDR3 DNA reads TGCAGTGCCCCCCTACGGTCCGAGGTTGGTGGCTACACCTTC. The J gene is TRBJ1-2, the V gene TRBV20-1; D is unclear. This CDR3 is built from 14 residues. Per the germline V gene, CDR1 is DFQATT and CDR2 is SNEGSKA (reference sequence). Trimming removed 6 bases from V and 7 bases from J, with 21 bases in between.

This clonotype was recorded only once. V gene TRBV3-1 combines with J gene TRBJ2-3, with 16 bases that match TRBD2. From germline, CDR1 is LGHDT and CDR2 YNNKEL (reference sequence). The CDR3 runs 18 residues. Trimming removed 3 bases from V and 4 bases from J; junction bases left unmatched: 7. The CDR3 loop is CASSQTGTSGRGPDTQYF. DNA of the CDR3: TGTGCCAGCAGCCAGACCGGGACTAGCGGGAGGGGACCAGATACGCAGTATTTT.

Ten or more counts support this clonotype. The rearrangement uses TRBV18 and TRBJ2-1; TRBD2 might be the D (6 bases). Germline CDR1 and CDR2: KGHSH and LQKENI. CDR3 size: 13 residues. V was pared by 6 bases and J by 7 bases, with 13 bases between. This CDR3 is CASSPTSQNEQFF. CDR3 in DNA: TGTGCCAGCTCGCCGACTAGTCAGAATGAGCAGTTCTTC.

The chain carries TRBV6-5 and TRBJ2-7, with D perhaps TRBD2 (5 bases). Germline CDR1 is MNHEY and CDR2 is SVGAGI. Trimming pared 0 bases from V and 6 bases from J, leaving 9 bases between. This CDR3 spans 13 amino acids. As DNA, the CDR3 is TGTGCCAGCAGTTACTCACTAGAACTCGAGCAGTACTTC. Translated, it gives CASSYSLELEQYF.

In this sample, this clonotype turned up a few times. The genes are TRBV4-1 and TRBJ2-7; 12 nucleotides match TRBD2. V lost 2 bases to trimming and J lost 5 bases; unmatched junction nucleotides: 16. Germline CDR1 and CDR2: MGHRA and YSYEKL. CDR3 size: 19 residues. CDR3 in DNA: TGCGCCAGCAGCCAATGGGGGACTAGCGGGTTTGGGATCTTTCACGAGCAGTACTTC. Amino acids: CASSQWGTSGFGIFHEQYF.

This clonotype was picked up many times. The chain couples TRBV7-2 to TRBJ2-3, with D possibly TRBD1 on 6 matching bases. V dropped 9 bases and J dropped 2 bases, with 15 bases sitting between them. Germline V CDR1 and CDR2: SGHTA, FQGNSA. The length of the CDR3 is 14 residues. CDR3 protein: CASAWGLDTDTQYF. The CDR3 nucleotides are TGTGCCAGTGCATGGGGGCTGGACACAGATACGCAGTATTTT.

This clonotype was detected ten times or more. The chain is built from TRBV5-4 and TRBJ1-2, with 11 bases lining up with TRBD1. J gave up 2 bases and V 4 bases, and 4 bases lay outside the gene matches. The CDR3 sequence is 15 residues long. Looked up from germline, CDR1 is SGHNT and CDR2 is YYREEE (reference sequence). The CDR3 loop is CASSVGQGVNYGYTF. The CDR3 nucleotides are TGTGCCAGCAGCGTGGGACAGGGGGTCAACTATGGCTACACCTTC.

At least ten counts were recorded for this clonotype. The chain is built from TRBV11-2 and TRBJ1-4; the D gene is possibly TRBD1 (6 bases). Germline loops: CDR1 SGHAT, CDR2 FQNNGV. The CDR3 sequence is 15 residues long. V was clipped by 4 bases and J by 7 bases, with 16 bases between them. CDR3 sequence: CASSSTGPSGEKLFF. CDR3 nucleotides: TGTGCCAGCAGCTCAACAGGGCCGAGTGGTGAAAAACTGTTTTTT.

This clonotype came up many times. The V gene is TRBV12-3 or TRBV12-4, the J gene TRBJ2-7; TRBD2 aligns across 7 bases. The CDR3 is 13 residues long. V lost 3 bases and J lost 3; bases outside the gene matches: 2. The CDR3 protein is CASSFAGDYEQYF. The DNA for the CDR3 is TGTGCCAGCAGTTTCGCGGGGGACTACGAGCAGTACTTC.

This clonotype was seen repeatedly, ten times or more. The rearrangement uses TRBV29-1 and TRBJ2-1; the match to TRBD2 covers 7 bases. Germline-derived CDR1 and CDR2 are SQVTM and ANQGSEA. The CDR3 has 15 amino acids. The V segment lost 3 bases and the J segment 2 bases; nucleotides outside the gene matches: 7. CDR3 in DNA: TGCAGCGTTGACCCACTAGCGCTGCCCTACAATGAGCAGTTCTTC. It encodes CSVDPLALPYNEQFF.

In this sample, this clonotype turned up a few times. The rearrangement links TRBV4-3 to TRBJ2-2; either TRBD1 or TRBD2 may supply D (7 bases each). The CDR3 loop spans 17 amino acids. From germline, CDR1 is LGHNA and CDR2 YSLEER. The germline V and J ends were trimmed by 3 bases and 4 bases, with 18 bases remaining between them. The CDR3 DNA is TGCGCCAGCAGCCACAGGGGGAGGGTCTTGGGCACCGGGGAGCTGTTTTTT. Translated, it gives CASSHRGRVLGTGELFF.

The chain recombines TRBV24-1 with TRBJ2-4, with D possibly being TRBD2 (5 bases). This CDR3 has 16 residues. Per the germline V gene, CDR1 is KGHDR and CDR2 is SFDVKD. Trimming pared 4 bases from V and 1 base from J, leaving 13 bases between. The CDR3 coding sequence is TGTGCCACCAGTGAGACCCCGGGGAGCGCCAAAAACATTCAGTACTTC. Its translation: CATSETPGSAKNIQYF.

This clonotype was counted at least ten times. V is TRBV14 and J is TRBJ2-3; 13 nucleotides match TRBD2. The germline gives CDR1 SGHDN, CDR2 FVKESK. V shed 4 bases and J 2 bases; nucleotides not matched to a gene: 12. The CDR3 consists of 19 residues. The CDR3 nucleotides read TGTGCCAGCAGCCTTGGACTAGCGGGAGTAGGAGGACTCACAGATACGCAGTATTTT. Amino acids: CASSLGLAGVGGLTDTQYF.

For the CDR3, the DNA is TGTGCCAGCAGTTTAAGGACTAGCGGGTCCTACGAGCAGTACTTC. Translating gives CASSLRTSGSYEQYF. This rearrangement joins TRBV28 to TRBJ2-7, with 11 bases identical to TRBD2. Germline-derived CDR1 and CDR2 are MDHEN and SYDVKM. J was trimmed by 1 base and V by 2 bases; bases with no gene match: 1. CDR3 size: 15 residues.

This clonotype was seen only a few times. The chain carries TRBV10-3 and TRBJ2-3; D ambiguous. V lost 6 bases, J lost 2 bases, and 9 bases lay in between. The CDR3 runs 13 residues. CDR1 ENHRY and CDR2 SYGVKD come from the germline V gene. CDR3 in amino acids: CAIRKNPTDTQYF. The CDR3 coding sequence is TGTGCCATCAGGAAGAACCCCACAGATACGCAGTATTTT.

This clonotype has ten or more counts. J is TRBJ2-7 and V is TRBV10-3; D unclear. Germline values: CDR1 ENHRY, CDR2 SYGVKD. This CDR3 spans 13 amino acids. Trimming took 2 bases from V and 3 from J, leaving 8 bases between them. Here the CDR3 DNA reads TGTGCCATCAGTGAGGAGTACAGCTACGAGCAGTACTTC. Translation: CAISEEYSYEQYF.

This clonotype was recorded many times. The V gene is TRBV10-1, the J gene TRBJ2-1, with no clear D. Germline CDR1 reads WNHNN; CDR2 reads SYGVQD (reference sequence). There are 13 residues in the CDR3. Trimming took off 5 bases at V and 5 bases at J, with 10 bases between the two ends. The CDR3 is CASSHGINNEQFF. The CDR3 region has the DNA TGCGCCAGCAGTCATGGAATTAACAATGAGCAGTTCTTC.

In its sample, this clonotype was seen a few times. The gene calls are TRBV20-1 and TRBJ2-7; 8 bases map to TRBD2. Germline-derived CDR1 and CDR2 are DFQATT and SNEGSKA (reference sequence). The CDR3 loop spans 16 amino acids. V was clipped by 1 base and J by 1 base; unmatched bases: 9. Here the CDR3 DNA reads TGCAGTGCTAGAGTTAGGCGGGAGGTCTGGTCCTACGAGCAGTACTTC. Its translation is CSARVRREVWSYEQYF.

The chain has TRBV19 and TRBJ2-7, with D unresolved. The CDR3 is 14 residues long. Germline CDR1 is LNHDA and CDR2 is SQIVND (reference sequence). With 1 base removed from V and 9 bases from J, the gap between germline ends came to 16 bases. The CDR3 here is CASSIGNLPWGQYF. DNA of the CDR3: TGTGCCAGTAGTATAGGAAACCTGCCCTGGGGGCAGTACTTC.

This clonotype was seen repeatedly, ten times or more. The gene calls are TRBV6-1 and TRBJ1-5, with D uncertain. Germline CDR1 MNHNS, CDR2 SASEGT. V gave up 2 bases and J gave up 0 bases, with 8 bases separating them. There are 15 residues in the CDR3. This chain's CDR3 is CASSELVFSNQPQHF. DNA of the CDR3: TGTGCCAGCAGTGAATTGGTCTTTAGCAATCAGCCCCAGCATTTT.

The chain links TRBV20-1 to TRBJ1-3; D is undetermined. V shed 5 bases and J shed 2 bases, with 13 bases lying between them. The CDR3 runs to 14 residues. Per the germline V gene, CDR1 is DFQATT and CDR2 is SNEGSKA (reference sequence). The CDR3 protein is CSAGRASAGNTIYF. Written as DNA, the CDR3 is TGCAGTGCTGGGAGGGCGTCAGCTGGAAACACCATATATTTT.

Many counts were recorded for this clonotype. The V gene is TRBV12-3 or TRBV12-4, the J gene TRBJ2-5, with 10 bases identical to TRBD1. The CDR3 is 14 amino acids. With V trimmed by 4 bases and J by 5 bases, 4 bases remained unmatched. CDR3 region: CASSSGQGRETQYF. The CDR3 nucleotides read TGTGCCAGCAGTTCGGGACAGGGGCGGGAGACCCAGTACTTC.

This clonotype was picked up many times. The chain joins TRBV10-3 to TRBJ2-3, with D hard to call. Trimming stripped 3 bases from V and 0 bases from J, with 4 bases between. Germline V gene lookup returns CDR1 ENHRY and CDR2 SYGVKD. The CDR3 runs to 13 residues. CDR3 nucleotides: TGTGCCATCAGTGACCTGAGCACAGATACGCAGTATTTT. It specifies CAISDLSTDTQYF.

This clonotype appeared a few times. The chain carries TRBV29-1 and TRBJ2-7; possible D gene TRBD1, 5 bases. Germline assignment: CDR1 SQVTM and CDR2 ANQGSEA. Trimming stripped 7 bases from V and 0 bases from J, with 13 bases between. The CDR3 is made up of 13 amino acids. The CDR3 DNA sequence: TGCAGCGCGACACCGACAGACTCCTACGAGCAGTACTTC. Protein sequence: CSATPTDSYEQYF.

In this sample, this clonotype turned up many times. This sequence joins TRBV6-6 and TRBJ1-1; D gene ambiguous. Per the germline V gene, CDR1 is MNHNY and CDR2 is SVGAGI (reference sequence). The CDR3 totals 14 residues. V was pared by 6 bases and J by 1 base, with 12 bases between. The CDR3 coding sequence is TGTGCCAGCAGCCCTGGTAAGGCGAACACTGAAGCTTTCTTT. It encodes CASSPGKANTEAFF.

This clonotype was seen ten or more times. This rearrangement joins TRBV6-2 or TRBV6-3 to TRBJ2-3; the D is unclear. Germline V gene sequence: CDR1 MNHEY, CDR2 SVGEGT. The CDR3 extends over 14 amino acids. Trimming removed 2 bases from V and 0 bases from J, with 6 bases in between. The CDR3 loop reads CASSYSTSTDTQYF. The CDR3 DNA reads as TGTGCCAGCAGTTACAGCACCAGCACAGATACGCAGTATTTT.

Ten or more counts support this clonotype. This rearrangement joins TRBV9 to TRBJ1-1, with D possibly TRBD1 on 5 matching bases. This CDR3 has 12 residues. V lost 5 bases to trimming and J lost 6 bases, with 11 bases between them. Germline V gives CDR1 SGDLS, CDR2 YYNGEE. The CDR3 protein is CASSQGHSEAFF. As DNA, the CDR3 is TGTGCCAGCAGTCAAGGACACTCTGAAGCTTTCTTT.